These T cell receptor beta chains were read from a single sample in a study of shared clonotypes between healthy human individuals. Repertoires were generated with immunoSEQ multiplex PCR, while TCRdb's copy carries only in-frame clones and drops some. The table lists some 79,000 clones, roughly three fifths of them singletons. The sequenced sample consisted of memory CD8+ T cells sorted from blood. Receptors were obtained from a man younger than 40 in good health. CDR3s include the opening cysteine and the closing phenylalanine or tryptophan. A D gene is named only where the DNA matches it firmly. Size values are once, few and many counts, or a class for expanded clones, and some rows have none.

d_gene	v_gene	abundance	j_gene	CDR3aa	CDR3nt
-	TRBV11-2	once	TRBJ2-7	CASSRINYEQYF	TGTGCCAGCAGCCGAATTAACTACGAGCAGTACTTC
TRBD2	TRBV6-1	-	TRBJ2-2	CASSEELAGAGELFF	TGTGCCAGCAGTGAAGAGCTAGCGGGAGCCGGGGAGCTGTTTTTT
TRBD1	TRBV14	-	TRBJ2-1	CASSHIDREYNEQFF	TGTGCCAGCAGCCATATAGACAGGGAATACAATGAGCAGTTCTTC
TRBD1	TRBV25-1	-	TRBJ2-2	CAASGGHTGELFF	TGTGCCGCCTCAGGGGGTCACACCGGGGAGCTGTTTTTT
TRBD2	TRBV11-2	-	TRBJ2-2	CASSPGLAGDSGELFF	TGTGCCAGCAGCCCGGGACTAGCGGGAGATTCCGGGGAGCTGTTTTTT
-	TRBV29-1	many	TRBJ1-3	CSIWGSSGNTIYF	TGCAGCATTTGGGGGTCCTCTGGAAACACCATATATTTT
-	TRBV6-5	-	TRBJ2-5	CASSSGVESQTQYF	TGTGCCAGCAGCTCTGGGGTTGAGTCACAGACCCAGTACTTC
-	TRBV28	-	TRBJ2-7	CASSSSTYEQYF	TGTGCCAGCAGCAGTTCGACCTACGAGCAGTACTTC
-	TRBV19	few	TRBJ2-2	CATGAVNTGELFF	TGTGCCACGGGGGCGGTAAACACCGGGGAGCTGTTTTTT
TRBD2	TRBV4-3	-	TRBJ2-2	CASSQDGLAGTNTGELFF	TGCGCCAGCAGCCAAGATGGGCTAGCGGGGACGAACACCGGGGAGCTGTTTTTT
TRBD1	TRBV5-1	many	TRBJ2-1	CASSSYRDRGYNEQFF	TGCGCCAGCAGCTCATACCGGGACAGGGGTTACAATGAGCAGTTCTTC
-	TRBV19	few	TRBJ1-3	CASSIGLHSGNTIYF	TGTGCCAGTAGTATCGGCTTACACTCTGGAAACACCATATATTTT
TRBD1	TRBV28	many	TRBJ1-5	CASRQQGLGGPQHF	TGTGCCAGCAGGCAACAGGGGTTAGGAGGGCCCCAGCATTTT
-	TRBV28	medium-sized	TRBJ2-7	CASAGVGQYF	TGTGCCAGCGCCGGGGTGGGGCAGTACTTC
-	TRBV5-6	once	TRBJ2-7	CASSLRTPCYEQYF	TGTGCCAGCAGCCTTCGGACACCGTGCTACGAGCAGTACTTC
-	TRBV7-9	-	TRBJ1-3	CASSLFRGPSGNTIYF	TGTGCCAGCAGCTTATTCAGGGGACCCTCTGGAAACACCATATATTTT
TRBD2	TRBV6-4	-	TRBJ2-1	CASSDSGGSDEQFF	TGTGCCAGCAGTGACTCTGGCGGGAGCGATGAGCAGTTCTTC
-	TRBV18	-	TRBJ2-7	CASSPVGRAHEQYF	TGTGCCAGCTCTCCCGTCGGCAGGGCCCACGAGCAGTACTTC
-	TRBV10-2	few	TRBJ2-5	CASSFIEETQYF	TGCGCCAGCAGTTTTATCGAAGAGACCCAGTACTTC
-	TRBV5-1	-	TRBJ2-1	CASSPRRGAIDNEQFF	TGCGCCAGCAGCCCACGCAGGGGGGCCATCGACAATGAGCAGTTCTTC
TRBD1	TRBV4-3	once	TRBJ2-7	CASSQDKSGQGRHEQYF	TGCGCCAGCAGCCAAGATAAGTCTGGACAGGGGAGACACGAGCAGTACTTC
-	TRBV29-1	-	TRBJ2-1	CSSEGIAGENEQFF	TGCAGCTCCGAGGGAATAGCAGGGGAGAATGAGCAGTTCTTC
-	TRBV9	-	TRBJ2-1	CASSARGSSYNEQFF	TGTGCCAGCAGCGCAAGGGGAAGCTCCTACAATGAGCAGTTCTTC
-	TRBV13	many	TRBJ2-5	CASSSPWDQGTQYF	TGTGCCAGCAGCTCTCCCTGGGACCAAGGGACCCAGTACTTC
-	TRBV7-9	-	TRBJ2-5	CASSSLPGGDRAGETQYF	TGTGCCAGCAGCTCTCTCCCGGGGGGGGACAGGGCAGGAGAGACCCAGTACTTC
TRBD2	TRBV7-8	-	TRBJ2-7	CASSPLLAASYEQYF	TGTGCCAGCAGCCCGTTACTAGCGGCATCCTACGAGCAGTACTTC
TRBD1	TRBV6-4	-	TRBJ2-1	CASSPGQGYNEQFF	TGTGCCAGCAGTCCGGGACAGGGGTACAATGAGCAGTTCTTC
-	TRBV10-2	once	TRBJ1-2	CASSNIANYGYTF	TGCGCCAGCAGTAATATAGCTAACTATGGCTACACCTTC
-	TRBV28	-	TRBJ2-7	CASSQQIVHEQYF	TGTGCCAGCAGTCAGCAAATCGTCCACGAGCAGTACTTC
TRBD2	TRBV6-1	-	TRBJ2-2	CASSEEGSGSKAGELFF	TGTGCCAGCAGTGAAGAGGGGAGCGGGAGTAAGGCCGGGGAGCTGTTTTTT
-	TRBV30	-	TRBJ1-5	CAWSVGNSNQPQHF	TGTGCCTGGAGTGTGGGAAATAGCAATCAGCCCCAGCATTTT
-	TRBV5-1	-	TRBJ1-2	CASSLAGTDNYGYTF	TGCGCCAGCAGCTTGGCCGGTACGGACAACTATGGCTACACCTTC